The TCR beta chain described here comes from a study of post-analysis software for immune sequencing data. Study overall: In terms of disease course, relapsing-remitting, secondary progressive and progressive-relapsing multiple sclerosis were included. The study, taken as a whole, reports: F measure showed strong co-clustering of same-batch samples. Five or six TRBV segments, TRBV5-6, TRBV5-1 and TRBV20-1 among them, were found more frequent in patients than controls. Multiple sclerosis was associated with a significant reduction in normalized Chao1 diversity relative to controls.

CDR3 length equals 14 residues. Trimming removed 3 bases at V and 3 bases at J, with 11 bases between. Germline assignment: CDR1 SGHAT and CDR2 FQNNGV. Turning to this clonotype: Its target is unknown.

Incorporated into the TCR beta cDNA libraries were unique molecular identifiers, which served to reduce PCR and sequencing biases. Input of roughly 1 to 11 million T cells yielded a few hundred thousand cDNA molecules. TCRdb called the PCR reads again in MiXCR, with one record for every CDR3 protein. This table holds over 150,000 distinct CDR3 sequences, approximately 28% found once. The sample comprised blood. The gene calls are TRBV11-2 and TRBJ2-5, with D uncertain. The sequence derives from a girl aged 10-17 years with multiple sclerosis. The CDR3 DNA follows: TGTGCCAGCAGCTTGCACCCAACGGAAGAGACCCAGTACTTC. Its protein product is CASSLHPTEETQYF.